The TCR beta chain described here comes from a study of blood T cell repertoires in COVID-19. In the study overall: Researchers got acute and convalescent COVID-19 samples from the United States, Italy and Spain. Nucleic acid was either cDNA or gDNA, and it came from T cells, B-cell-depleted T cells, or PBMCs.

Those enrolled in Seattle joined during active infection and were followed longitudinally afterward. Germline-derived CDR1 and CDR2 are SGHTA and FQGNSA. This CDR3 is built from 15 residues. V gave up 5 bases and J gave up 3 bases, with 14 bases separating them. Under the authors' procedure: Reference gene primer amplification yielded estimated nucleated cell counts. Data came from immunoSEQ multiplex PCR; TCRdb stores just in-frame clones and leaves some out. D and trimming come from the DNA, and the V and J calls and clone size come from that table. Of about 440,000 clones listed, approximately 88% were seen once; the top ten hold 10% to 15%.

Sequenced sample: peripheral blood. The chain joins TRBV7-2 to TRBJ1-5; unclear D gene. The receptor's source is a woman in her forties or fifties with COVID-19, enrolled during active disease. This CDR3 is CASSPIGGYNQPQHF. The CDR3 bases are TGTGCCAGCAGCCCCATAGGAGGGTACAATCAGCCCCAGCATTTT.